This T cell receptor (beta chain) was recorded in a study of tumor-infiltrating lymphocytes in oesophageal squamous cell carcinoma. TCRdb called the PCR reads again in MiXCR, with one record for every CDR3 protein. The sample consists of 9,500 to 13,000 distinct CDR3 sequences, roughly 60% of them appearing once. CDR1 is SGHTA, CDR2 FQGTGA, per germline. The CDR3 runs to 15 residues. V was trimmed by 2 bases and J by 7 bases, leaving 18 bases between them. This clonotype was recorded once. The V gene is TRBV7-3, the J gene TRBJ2-7; D may be TRBD1 (5 bases). The specimen sequenced was esophageal tumor tissue. The sequence came from a male donor with esophageal squamous cell carcinoma. CDR3 bases: TGTGCCAGCAGCTTAGTGGGGCAGACCTACAATGAGCAGTACTTC. This gives the protein CASSLVGQTYNEQYF.